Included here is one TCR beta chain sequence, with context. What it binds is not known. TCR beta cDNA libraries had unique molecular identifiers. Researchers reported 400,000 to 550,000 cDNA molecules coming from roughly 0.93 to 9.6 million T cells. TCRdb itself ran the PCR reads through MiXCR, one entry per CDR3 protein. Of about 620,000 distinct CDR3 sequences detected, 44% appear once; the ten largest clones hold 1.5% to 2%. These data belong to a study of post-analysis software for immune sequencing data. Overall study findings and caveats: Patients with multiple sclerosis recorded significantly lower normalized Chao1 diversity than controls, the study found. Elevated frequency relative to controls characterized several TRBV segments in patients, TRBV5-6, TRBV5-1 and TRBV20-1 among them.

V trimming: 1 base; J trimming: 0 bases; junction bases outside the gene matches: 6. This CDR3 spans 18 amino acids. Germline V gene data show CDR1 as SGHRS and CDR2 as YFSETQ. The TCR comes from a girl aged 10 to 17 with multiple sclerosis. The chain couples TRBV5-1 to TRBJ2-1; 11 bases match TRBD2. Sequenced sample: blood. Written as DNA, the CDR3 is TGCGCCAGCAGCTTGCGTCCCACTAGCGGGGGCTCCTACAATGAGCAGTTCTTC. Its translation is CASSLRPTSGGSYNEQFF.